The present TCR beta chain was sequenced within a study of breast tumors, draining lymph nodes, adjacent tissues. Whole-study results and caveats: Compared with basal-like, luminal-like tumors shared significantly more repertoire with nontumor tissue. Compared with lymph nodes, tumors were less diverse; compared with nontumor tissue, more.

With V trimmed by 3 bases and J by 3 bases, 10 bases remained unmatched. The CDR3 is 15 amino acids. The germline V gene has CDR1 DFQATT and CDR2 SNEGSKA (reference sequence). The lymph nodes were axillary draining lymph nodes from breast cancer patients. This clonotype was observed many times. Antigen unknown. TCRdb used MiXCR to reprocess the multiplex PCR reads, holding one entry per CDR3 protein. Of about 110,000 distinct CDR3 sequences in the sample, around 30% were seen once. The chain couples TRBV20-1 to TRBJ2-7, with 8 bases matching TRBD2. The sequence came from a female donor with breast cancer. Some clones in this sample may be carry-over from other donors' samples. The sequencing input was axillary lymph node tissue. The CDR3 DNA reads as TGCAGTGCTAGGCCTAGCGGGCGACTTCACTACGAGCAGTACTTC. This gives the protein CSARPSGRLHYEQYF.